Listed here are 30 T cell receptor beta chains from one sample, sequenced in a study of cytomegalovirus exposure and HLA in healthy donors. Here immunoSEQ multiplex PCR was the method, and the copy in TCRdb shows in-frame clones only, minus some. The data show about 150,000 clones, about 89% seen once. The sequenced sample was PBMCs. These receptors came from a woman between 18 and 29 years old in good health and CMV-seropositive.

CDR3 sequence reads: CASSQVGGTEAFF. The CDR3 DNA follows: TGTGCCAGCAGCCAAGTCGGGGGCACTGAAGCTTTCTTT. The rearrangement links TRBV14 to TRBJ1-1, with a tentative D call TRBD1 (5 bases). Germline V gene lookup returns CDR1 SGHDN and CDR2 FVKESK. Trimming left V 1 base short and J 4 bases short, with 7 bases between. This CDR3 is 13 amino acids long.

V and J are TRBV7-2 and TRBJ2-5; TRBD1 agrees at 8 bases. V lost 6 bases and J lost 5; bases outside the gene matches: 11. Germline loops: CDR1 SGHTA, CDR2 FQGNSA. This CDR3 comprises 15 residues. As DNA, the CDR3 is TGTGCCAGCAGACCAGACAGGGGATGGGTCGAGACCCAGTACTTC. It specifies CASRPDRGWVETQYF.

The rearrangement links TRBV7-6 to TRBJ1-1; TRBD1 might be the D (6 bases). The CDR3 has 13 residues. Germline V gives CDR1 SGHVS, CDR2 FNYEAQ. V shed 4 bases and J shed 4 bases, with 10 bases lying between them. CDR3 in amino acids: CASSYTGSTEAFF. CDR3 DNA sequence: TGTGCCAGCAGCTACACAGGGAGCACTGAAGCTTTCTTT.

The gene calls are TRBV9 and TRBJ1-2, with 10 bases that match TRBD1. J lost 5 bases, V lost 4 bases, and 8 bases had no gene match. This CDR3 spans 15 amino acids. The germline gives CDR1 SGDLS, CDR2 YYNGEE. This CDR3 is CASSPGTGVGYGYTF. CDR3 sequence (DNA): TGTGCCAGCAGCCCAGGGACAGGGGTCGGGTATGGCTACACCTTC.

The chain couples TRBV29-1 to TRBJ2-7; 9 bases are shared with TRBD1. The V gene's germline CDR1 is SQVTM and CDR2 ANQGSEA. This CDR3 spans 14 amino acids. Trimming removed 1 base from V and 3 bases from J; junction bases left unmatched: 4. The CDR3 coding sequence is TGCAGCGTTGAAGCGCAGGACAGGGGCTACGAGCAGTACTTC. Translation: CSVEAQDRGYEQYF.

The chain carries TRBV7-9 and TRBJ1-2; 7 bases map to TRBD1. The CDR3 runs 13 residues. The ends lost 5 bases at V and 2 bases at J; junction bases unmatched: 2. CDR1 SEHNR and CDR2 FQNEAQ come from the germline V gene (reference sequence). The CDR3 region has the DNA TGTGCCAGCAGCCCGACAGGGAACTATGGCTACACCTTC. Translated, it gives CASSPTGNYGYTF.

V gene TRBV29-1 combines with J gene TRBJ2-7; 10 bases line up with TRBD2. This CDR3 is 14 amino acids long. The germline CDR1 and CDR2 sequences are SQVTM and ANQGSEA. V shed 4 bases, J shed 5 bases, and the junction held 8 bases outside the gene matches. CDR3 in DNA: TGCAGCGTTGTCTCCGCTAGCGGGAGAGACGAGCAGTACTTC. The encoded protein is CSVVSASGRDEQYF.

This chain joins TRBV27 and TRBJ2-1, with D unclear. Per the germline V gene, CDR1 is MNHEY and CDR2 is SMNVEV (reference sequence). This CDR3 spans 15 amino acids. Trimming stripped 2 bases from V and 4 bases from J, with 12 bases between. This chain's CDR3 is CASSLTQSEYNEQFF. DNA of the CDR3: TGTGCCAGCAGTTTAACACAGTCCGAATACAATGAGCAGTTCTTC.

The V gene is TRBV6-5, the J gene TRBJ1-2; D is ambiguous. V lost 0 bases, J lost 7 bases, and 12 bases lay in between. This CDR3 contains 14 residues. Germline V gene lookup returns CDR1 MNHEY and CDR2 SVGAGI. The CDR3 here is CASSYSNTGGGYTF. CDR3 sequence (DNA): TGTGCCAGCAGTTACTCGAATACGGGAGGTGGCTACACCTTC.

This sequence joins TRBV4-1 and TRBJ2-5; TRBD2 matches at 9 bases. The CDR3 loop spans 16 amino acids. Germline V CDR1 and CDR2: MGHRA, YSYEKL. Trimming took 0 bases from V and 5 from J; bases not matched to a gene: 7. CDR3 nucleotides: TGCGCCAGCAGCCAAGATGGCGGGAGGGTTCGGGAGACCCAGTACTTC. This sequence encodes CASSQDGGRVRETQYF.

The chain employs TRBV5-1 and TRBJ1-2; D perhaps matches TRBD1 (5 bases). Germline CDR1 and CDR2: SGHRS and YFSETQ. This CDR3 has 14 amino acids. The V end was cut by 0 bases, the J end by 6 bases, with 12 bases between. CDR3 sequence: CASSLATPGDGYTF. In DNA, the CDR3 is TGCGCCAGCAGCTTGGCCACACCGGGGGATGGCTACACCTTC.

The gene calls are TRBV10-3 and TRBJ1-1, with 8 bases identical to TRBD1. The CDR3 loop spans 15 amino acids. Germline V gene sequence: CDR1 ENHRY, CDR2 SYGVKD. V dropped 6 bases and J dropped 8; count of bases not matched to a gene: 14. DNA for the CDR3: TGTGCCATCAGCAAGGGACAGGCTACCCGCGGCGAAGCTTTCTTT. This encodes CAISKGQATRGEAFF.

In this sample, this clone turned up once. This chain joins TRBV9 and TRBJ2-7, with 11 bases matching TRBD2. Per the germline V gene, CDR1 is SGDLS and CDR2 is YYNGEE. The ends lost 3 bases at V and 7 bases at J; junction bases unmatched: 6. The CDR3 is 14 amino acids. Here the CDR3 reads CASSEEGLAGEQYF. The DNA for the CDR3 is TGTGCCAGCAGCGAGGAAGGACTAGCGGGTGAGCAGTACTTC.

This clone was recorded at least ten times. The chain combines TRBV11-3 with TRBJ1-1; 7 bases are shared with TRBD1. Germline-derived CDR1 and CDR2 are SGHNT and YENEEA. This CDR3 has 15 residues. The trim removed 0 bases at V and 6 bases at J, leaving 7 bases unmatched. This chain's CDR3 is CASSLDPQGFAEAFF. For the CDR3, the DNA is TGTGCCAGCAGCTTAGACCCACAGGGGTTCGCTGAAGCTTTCTTT.

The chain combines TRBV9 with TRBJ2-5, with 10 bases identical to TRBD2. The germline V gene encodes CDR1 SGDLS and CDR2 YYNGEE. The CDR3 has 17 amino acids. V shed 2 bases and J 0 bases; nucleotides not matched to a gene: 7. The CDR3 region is CASSVTSGNGYQETQYF. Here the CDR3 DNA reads TGTGCCAGCAGCGTTACTAGCGGGAACGGATACCAAGAGACCCAGTACTTC. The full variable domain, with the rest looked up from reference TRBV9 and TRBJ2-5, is DSGVTQTPKHLITATGQRVTLRCSPRSGDLSVYWYQQSLDQGLQFLIQYYNGEERAKGNILERFSAQQFPDLHSELNLSSLELGDSALYFCASSVTSGNGYQETQYFGPGTRLLVL.

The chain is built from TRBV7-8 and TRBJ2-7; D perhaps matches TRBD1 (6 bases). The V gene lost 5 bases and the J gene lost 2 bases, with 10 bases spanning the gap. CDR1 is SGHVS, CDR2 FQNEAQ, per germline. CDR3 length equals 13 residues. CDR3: CASSEGDTYEQYF. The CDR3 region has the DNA TGTGCCAGCAGCGAAGGGGACACCTACGAGCAGTACTTC.

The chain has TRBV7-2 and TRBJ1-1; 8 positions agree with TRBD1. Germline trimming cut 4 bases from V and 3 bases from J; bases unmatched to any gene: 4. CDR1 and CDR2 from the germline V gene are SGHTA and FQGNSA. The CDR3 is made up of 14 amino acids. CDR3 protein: CASSSQGGHTEAFF. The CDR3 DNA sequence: TGTGCCAGCAGCTCACAGGGGGGGCACACTGAAGCTTTCTTT.

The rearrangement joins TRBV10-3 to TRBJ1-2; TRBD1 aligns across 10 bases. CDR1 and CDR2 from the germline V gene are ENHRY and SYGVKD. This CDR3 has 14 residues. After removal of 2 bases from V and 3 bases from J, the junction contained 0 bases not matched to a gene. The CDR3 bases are TGTGCCATCAGTGAGGGGACAGGGGACTATGGCTACACCTTC. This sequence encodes CAISEGTGDYGYTF.

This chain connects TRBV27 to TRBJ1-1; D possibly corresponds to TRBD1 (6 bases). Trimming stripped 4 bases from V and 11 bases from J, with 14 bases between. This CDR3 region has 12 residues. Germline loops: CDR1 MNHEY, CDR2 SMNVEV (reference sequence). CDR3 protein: CASSSTGIGAFF. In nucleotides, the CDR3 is TGTGCCAGCAGTTCGACAGGAATCGGGGCTTTCTTT.

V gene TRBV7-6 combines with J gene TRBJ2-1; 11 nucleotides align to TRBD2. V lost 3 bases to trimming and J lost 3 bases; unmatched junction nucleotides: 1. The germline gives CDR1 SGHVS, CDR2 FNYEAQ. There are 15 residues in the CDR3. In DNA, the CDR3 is TGTGCCAGCAGCTTCACTAGCGGGGGCTACAATGAGCAGTTCTTC. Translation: CASSFTSGGYNEQFF.

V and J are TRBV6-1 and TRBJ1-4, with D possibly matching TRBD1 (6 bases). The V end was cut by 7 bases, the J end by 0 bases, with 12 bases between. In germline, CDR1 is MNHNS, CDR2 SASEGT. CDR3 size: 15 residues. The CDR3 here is CASTSPGATNEKLFF. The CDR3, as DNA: TGTGCCAGCACCTCACCAGGGGCAACTAATGAAAAACTGTTTTTT.

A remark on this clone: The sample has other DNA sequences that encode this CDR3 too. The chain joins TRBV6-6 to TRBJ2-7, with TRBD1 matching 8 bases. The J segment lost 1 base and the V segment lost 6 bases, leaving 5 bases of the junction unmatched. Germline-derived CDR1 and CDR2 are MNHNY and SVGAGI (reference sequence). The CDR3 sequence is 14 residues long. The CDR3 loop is CASRTTGVSYEQYF. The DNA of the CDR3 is TGTGCCAGCAGAACGACAGGGGTGTCCTACGAGCAGTACTTC.

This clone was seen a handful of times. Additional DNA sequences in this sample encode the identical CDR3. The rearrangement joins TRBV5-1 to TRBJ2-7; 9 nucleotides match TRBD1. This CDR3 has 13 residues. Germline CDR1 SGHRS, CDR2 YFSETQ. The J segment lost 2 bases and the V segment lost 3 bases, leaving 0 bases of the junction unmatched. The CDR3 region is CASSWTGAYEQYF. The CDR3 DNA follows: TGCGCCAGCAGCTGGACAGGGGCCTACGAGCAGTACTTC.

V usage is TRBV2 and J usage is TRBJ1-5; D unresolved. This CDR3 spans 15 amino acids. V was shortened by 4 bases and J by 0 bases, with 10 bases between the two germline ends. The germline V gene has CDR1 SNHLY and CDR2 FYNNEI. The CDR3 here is CASSVLQNSNQPQHF. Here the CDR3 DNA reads TGTGCCAGCAGTGTATTACAGAATAGCAATCAGCCCCAGCATTTT. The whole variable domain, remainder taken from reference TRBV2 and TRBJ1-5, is EPEVTQTPSHQVTQMGQEVILRCVPISNHLYFYWYRQILGQKVEFLVSFYNNEISEKSEIFDDQFSVERPDGSNFTLKIRSTKLEDSAMYFCASSVLQNSNQPQHFGDGTRLSIL.

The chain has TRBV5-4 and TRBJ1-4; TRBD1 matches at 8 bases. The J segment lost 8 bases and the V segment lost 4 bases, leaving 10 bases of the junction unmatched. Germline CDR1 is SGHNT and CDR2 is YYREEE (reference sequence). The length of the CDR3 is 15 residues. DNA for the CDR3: TGTGCCAGCAGCGCGCAGGGGGCGCGAAGGGAAAAACTGTTTTTT. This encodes CASSAQGARREKLFF.

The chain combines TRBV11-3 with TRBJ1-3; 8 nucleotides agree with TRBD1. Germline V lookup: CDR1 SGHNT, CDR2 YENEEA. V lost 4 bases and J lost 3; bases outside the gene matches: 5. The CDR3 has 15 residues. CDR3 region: CASSSSGTGGNTIYF. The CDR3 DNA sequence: TGTGCCAGCAGCTCCTCGGGGACAGGTGGAAACACCATATATTTT.

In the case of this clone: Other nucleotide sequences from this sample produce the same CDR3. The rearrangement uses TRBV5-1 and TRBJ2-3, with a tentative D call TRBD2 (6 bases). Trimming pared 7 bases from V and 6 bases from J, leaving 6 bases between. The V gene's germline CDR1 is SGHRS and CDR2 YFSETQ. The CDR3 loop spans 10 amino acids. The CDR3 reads CASRGDTQYF. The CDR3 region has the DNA TGCGCCAGCCGGGGGGATACGCAGTATTTT.

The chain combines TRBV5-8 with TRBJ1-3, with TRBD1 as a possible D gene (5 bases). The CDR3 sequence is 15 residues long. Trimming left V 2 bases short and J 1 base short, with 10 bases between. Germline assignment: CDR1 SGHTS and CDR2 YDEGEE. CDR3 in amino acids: CASSLQAYSGNTIYF. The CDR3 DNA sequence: TGTGCCAGCAGCTTACAGGCGTATTCTGGAAACACCATATATTTT.

CDR3 residues: CAIREELGGSSYNEQFF. Here the CDR3 DNA reads TGTGCCATCAGGGAAGAACTCGGGGGGAGCTCCTACAATGAGCAGTTCTTC. The J gene is TRBJ2-1, the V gene TRBV10-3, with TRBD2 matching 7 bases. This CDR3 region has 17 residues. Germline CDR1 ENHRY, CDR2 SYGVKD. V lost 6 bases to trimming and J lost 0 bases; unmatched junction nucleotides: 11.

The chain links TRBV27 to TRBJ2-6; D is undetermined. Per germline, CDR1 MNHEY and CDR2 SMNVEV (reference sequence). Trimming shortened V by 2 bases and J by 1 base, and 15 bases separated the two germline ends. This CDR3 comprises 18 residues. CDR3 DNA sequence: TGTGCCAGCAGTTTAGGCAGGTATCAAAGGTCTGGGGCCAACGTCCTGACTTTC. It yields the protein CASSLGRYQRSGANVLTF.